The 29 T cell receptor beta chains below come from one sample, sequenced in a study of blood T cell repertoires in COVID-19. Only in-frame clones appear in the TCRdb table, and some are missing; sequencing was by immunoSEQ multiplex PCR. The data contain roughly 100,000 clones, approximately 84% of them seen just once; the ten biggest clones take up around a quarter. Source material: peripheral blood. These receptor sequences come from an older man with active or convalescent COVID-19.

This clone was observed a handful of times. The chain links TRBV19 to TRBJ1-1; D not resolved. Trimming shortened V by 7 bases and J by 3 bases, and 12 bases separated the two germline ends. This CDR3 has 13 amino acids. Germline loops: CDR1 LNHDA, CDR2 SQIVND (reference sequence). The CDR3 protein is CASMGRSYTEAFF. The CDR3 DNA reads TGTGCCAGTATGGGCCGTTCGTACACTGAAGCTTTCTTT.

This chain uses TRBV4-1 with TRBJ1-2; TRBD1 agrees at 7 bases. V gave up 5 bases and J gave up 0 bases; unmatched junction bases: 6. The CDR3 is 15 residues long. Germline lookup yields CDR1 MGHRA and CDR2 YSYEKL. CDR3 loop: CASSAGTATNYGYTF. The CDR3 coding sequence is TGCGCCAGCAGCGCCGGGACAGCGACTAACTATGGCTACACCTTC.

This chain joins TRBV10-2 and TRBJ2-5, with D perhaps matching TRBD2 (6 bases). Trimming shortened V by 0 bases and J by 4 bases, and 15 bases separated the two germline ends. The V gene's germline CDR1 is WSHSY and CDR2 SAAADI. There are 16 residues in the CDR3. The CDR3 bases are TGCGCCAGCAGTGAGTCGGCCCTCGTGGGAGGAGAGACCCAGTACTTC. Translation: CASSESALVGGETQYF.

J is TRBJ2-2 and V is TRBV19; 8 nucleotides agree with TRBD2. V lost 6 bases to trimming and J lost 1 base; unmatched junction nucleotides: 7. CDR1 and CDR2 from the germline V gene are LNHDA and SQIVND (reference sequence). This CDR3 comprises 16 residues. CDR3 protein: CASRGPGGMNTGELFF. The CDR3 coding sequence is TGTGCCAGTAGGGGCCCGGGAGGGATGAACACCGGGGAGCTGTTTTTT.

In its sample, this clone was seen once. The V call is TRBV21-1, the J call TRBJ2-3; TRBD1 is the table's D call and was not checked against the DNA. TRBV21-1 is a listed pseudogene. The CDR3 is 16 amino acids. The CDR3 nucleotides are TGTGCCAGCAGCAAAGCGGCAGGGGGCCGCACAGATACGCAGTATTTT. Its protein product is CASSKAAGGRTDTQYF.

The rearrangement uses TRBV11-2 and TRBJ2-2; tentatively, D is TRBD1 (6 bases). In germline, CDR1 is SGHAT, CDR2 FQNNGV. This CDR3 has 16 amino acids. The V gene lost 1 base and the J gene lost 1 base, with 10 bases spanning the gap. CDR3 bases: TGTGCCAGCAGCTTAGCGCCACAGGGGAACACCGGGGAGCTGTTTTTT. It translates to CASSLAPQGNTGELFF.

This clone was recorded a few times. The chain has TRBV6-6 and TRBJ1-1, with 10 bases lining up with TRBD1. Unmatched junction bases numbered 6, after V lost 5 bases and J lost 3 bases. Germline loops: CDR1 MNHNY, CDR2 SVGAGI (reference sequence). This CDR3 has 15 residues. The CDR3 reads CASSHGQGDDTEAFF. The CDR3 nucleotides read TGTGCCAGCAGTCACGGACAGGGGGACGACACTGAAGCTTTCTTT.

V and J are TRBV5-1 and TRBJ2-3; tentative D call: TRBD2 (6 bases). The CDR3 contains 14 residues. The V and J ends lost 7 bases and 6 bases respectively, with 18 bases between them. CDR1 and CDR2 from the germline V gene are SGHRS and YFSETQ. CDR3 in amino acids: CASRPGATSDTQYF. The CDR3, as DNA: TGCGCCAGCCGACCGGGAGCGACGTCGGATACGCAGTATTTT.

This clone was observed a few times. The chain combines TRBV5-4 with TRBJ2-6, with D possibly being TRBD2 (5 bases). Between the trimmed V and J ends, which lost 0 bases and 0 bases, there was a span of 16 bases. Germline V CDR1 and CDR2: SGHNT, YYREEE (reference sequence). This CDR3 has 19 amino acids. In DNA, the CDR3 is TGTGCCAGCAGCTTGGATGTCAGAATTACTAGCTCTGGGGCCAACGTCCTGACTTTC. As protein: CASSLDVRITSSGANVLTF.

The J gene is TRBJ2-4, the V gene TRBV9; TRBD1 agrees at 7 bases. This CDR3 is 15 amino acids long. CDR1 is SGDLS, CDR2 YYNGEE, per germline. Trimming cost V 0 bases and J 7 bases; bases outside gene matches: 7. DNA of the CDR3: TGTGCCAGCAGCGTAGGGCAGGGACAGTTGAACATTCAGTACTTC. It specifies CASSVGQGQLNIQYF. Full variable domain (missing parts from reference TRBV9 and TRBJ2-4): DSGVTQTPKHLITATGQRVTLRCSPRSGDLSVYWYQQSLDQGLQFLIQYYNGEERAKGNILERFSAQQFPDLHSELNLSSLELGDSALYFCASSVGQGQLNIQYFGAGTRLSVL.

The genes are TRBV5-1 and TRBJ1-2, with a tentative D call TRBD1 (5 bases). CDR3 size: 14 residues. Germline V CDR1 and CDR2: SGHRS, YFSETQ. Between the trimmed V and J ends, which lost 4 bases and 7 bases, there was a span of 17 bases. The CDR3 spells CASSPGLLQRGYTF. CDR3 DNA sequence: TGCGCCAGCAGCCCGGGACTGCTCCAGCGTGGCTACACCTTC.

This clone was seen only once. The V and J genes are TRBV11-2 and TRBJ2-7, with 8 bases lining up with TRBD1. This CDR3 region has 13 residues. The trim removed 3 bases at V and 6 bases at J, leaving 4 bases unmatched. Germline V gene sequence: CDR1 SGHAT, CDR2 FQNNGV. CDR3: CASSLTGEGEQYF. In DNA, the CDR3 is TGTGCCAGCAGCTTGACAGGGGAAGGCGAGCAGTACTTC.

The CDR3 DNA is TGTGCCAGCAGTAAAGAACAGGGACCTGAAGCTTTCTTT. It translates to CASSKEQGPEAFF. This sequence joins TRBV6-6 and TRBJ1-1; a possible D gene is TRBD1 (6 bases). Germline-derived CDR1 and CDR2 are MNHNY and SVGAGI (reference sequence). This CDR3 region has 13 residues. Trimming removed 5 bases from V and 6 bases from J, with 13 bases in between.

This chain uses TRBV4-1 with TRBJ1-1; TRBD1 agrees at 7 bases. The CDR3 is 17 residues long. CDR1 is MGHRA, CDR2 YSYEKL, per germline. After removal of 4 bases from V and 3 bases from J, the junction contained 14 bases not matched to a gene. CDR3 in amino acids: CASSRSGQVWRYTEAFF. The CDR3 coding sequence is TGCGCCAGCAGCCGCTCCGGACAGGTTTGGAGGTACACTGAAGCTTTCTTT.

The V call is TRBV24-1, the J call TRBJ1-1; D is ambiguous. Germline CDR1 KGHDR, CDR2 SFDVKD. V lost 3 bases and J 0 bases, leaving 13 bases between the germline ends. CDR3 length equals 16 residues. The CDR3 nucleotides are TGTGCCACCAGTGATCATGCCGGGGTTTTGAACACTGAAGCTTTCTTT. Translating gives CATSDHAGVLNTEAFF.

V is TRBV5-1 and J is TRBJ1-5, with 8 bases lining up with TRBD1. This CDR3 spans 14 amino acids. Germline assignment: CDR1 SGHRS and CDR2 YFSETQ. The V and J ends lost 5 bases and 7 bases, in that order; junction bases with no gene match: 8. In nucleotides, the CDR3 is TGCGCCAGCAGACTGGACAGGGAAGGGCAGCCCCAGCATTTT. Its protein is CASRLDREGQPQHF.

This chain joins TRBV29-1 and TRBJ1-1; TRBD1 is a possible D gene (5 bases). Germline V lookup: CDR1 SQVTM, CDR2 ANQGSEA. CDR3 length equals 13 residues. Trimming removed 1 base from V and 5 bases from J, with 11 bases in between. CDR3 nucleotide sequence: TGCAGCGTTGAAGTGGGGGGGAGGACTGAAGCTTTCTTT. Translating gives CSVEVGGRTEAFF.

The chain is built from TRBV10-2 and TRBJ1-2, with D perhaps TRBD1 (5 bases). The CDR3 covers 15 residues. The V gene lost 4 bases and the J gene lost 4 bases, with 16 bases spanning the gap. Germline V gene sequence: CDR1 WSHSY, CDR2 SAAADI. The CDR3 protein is CASSGIQGPGYGYTF. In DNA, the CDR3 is TGCGCCAGCAGTGGAATCCAGGGTCCCGGCTATGGCTACACCTTC.

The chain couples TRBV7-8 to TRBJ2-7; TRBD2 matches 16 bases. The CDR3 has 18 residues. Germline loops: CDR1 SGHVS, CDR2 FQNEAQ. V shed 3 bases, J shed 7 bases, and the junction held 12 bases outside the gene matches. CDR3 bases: TGTGCCAGCAGCTTTAGGCCCGGGACTAGCGGGGGGGCGAGGGAGCAGTACTTC. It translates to CASSFRPGTSGGAREQYF.

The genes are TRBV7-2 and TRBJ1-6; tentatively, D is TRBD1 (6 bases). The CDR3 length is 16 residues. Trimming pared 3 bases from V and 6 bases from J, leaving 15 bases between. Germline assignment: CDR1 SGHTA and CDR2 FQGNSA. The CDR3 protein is CASSLLLGAVNSPLHF. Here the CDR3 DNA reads TGTGCCAGCAGCTTGTTGTTGGGGGCCGTTAATTCACCCCTCCACTTT.

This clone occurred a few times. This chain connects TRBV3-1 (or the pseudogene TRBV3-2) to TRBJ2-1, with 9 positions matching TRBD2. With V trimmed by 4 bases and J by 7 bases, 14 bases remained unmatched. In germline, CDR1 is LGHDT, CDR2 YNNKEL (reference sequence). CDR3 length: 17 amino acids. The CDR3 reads CASSLMPSGAGSNEQFF. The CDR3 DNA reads TGTGCCAGCAGCCTGATGCCTAGCGGGGCTGGGTCAAATGAGCAGTTCTTC.

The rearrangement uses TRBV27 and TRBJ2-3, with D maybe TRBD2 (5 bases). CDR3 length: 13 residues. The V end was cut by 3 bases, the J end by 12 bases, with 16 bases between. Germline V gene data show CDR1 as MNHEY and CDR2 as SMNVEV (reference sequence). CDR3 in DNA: TGTGCCAGCAGTTTTTCGGCCGTGCCGGGACAGTATTTT. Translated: CASSFSAVPGQYF.

For the CDR3, the DNA is TGCAGTGCTAGTTTGTCCCGGGACAGCGATTTCTCTGAAGCTTTCTTT. Translated, it gives CSASLSRDSDFSEAFF. J is TRBJ1-1 and V is TRBV20-1; TRBD1 aligns across 7 bases. V shed 3 bases, J shed 6 bases, and the junction held 16 bases outside the gene matches. The CDR3 has 16 amino acids. Germline V gene data show CDR1 as DFQATT and CDR2 as SNEGSKA (reference sequence).

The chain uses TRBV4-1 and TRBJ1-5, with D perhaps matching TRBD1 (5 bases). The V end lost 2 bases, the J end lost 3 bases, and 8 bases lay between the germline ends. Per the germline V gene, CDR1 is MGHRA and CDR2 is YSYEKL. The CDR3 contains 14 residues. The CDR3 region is CASSQSGLNQPQHF. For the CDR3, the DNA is TGCGCCAGCAGCCAATCAGGGCTCAATCAGCCCCAGCATTTT.

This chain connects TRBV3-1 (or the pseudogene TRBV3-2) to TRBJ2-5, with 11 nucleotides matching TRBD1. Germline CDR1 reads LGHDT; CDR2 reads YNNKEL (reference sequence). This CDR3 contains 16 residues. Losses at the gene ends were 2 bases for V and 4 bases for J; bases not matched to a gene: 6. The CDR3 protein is CASSQPGQGEGETQYF. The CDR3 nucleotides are TGTGCCAGCAGCCAACCGGGACAGGGGGAAGGAGAGACCCAGTACTTC.

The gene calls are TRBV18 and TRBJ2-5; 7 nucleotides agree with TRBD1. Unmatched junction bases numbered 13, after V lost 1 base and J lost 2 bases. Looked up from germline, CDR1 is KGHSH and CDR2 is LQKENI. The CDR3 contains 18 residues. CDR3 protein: CASSPRPGRGSPQETQYF. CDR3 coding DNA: TGTGCCAGCTCACCACGGCCGGGCAGGGGGAGTCCTCAAGAGACCCAGTACTTC.

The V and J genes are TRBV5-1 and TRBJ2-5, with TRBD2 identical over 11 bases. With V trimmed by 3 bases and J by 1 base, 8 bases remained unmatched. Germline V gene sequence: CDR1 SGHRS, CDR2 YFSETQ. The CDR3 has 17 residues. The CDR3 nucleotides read TGCGCCAGCAGCTCATCTATGACTAGCGGGGTCCAAGAGACCCAGTACTTC. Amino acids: CASSSSMTSGVQETQYF.

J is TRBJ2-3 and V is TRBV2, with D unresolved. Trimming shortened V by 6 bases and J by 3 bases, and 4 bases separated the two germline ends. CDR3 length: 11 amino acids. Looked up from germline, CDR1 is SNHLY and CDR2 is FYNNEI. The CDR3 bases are TGTGCCAGCAGGAGGACAGATACGCAGTATTTT. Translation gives CASRRTDTQYF.

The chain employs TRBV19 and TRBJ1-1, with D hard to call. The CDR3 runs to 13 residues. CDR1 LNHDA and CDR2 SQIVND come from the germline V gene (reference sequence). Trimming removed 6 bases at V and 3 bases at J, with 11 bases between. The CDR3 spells CASRGTQDTEAFF. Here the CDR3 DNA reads TGTGCCAGTAGAGGTACCCAGGACACTGAAGCTTTCTTT.